The 31 T cell receptor beta chains reported below all come from one sample, sequenced in a study of T-cell reconstitution after alpha-beta-depleted transplantation in children. Unique molecular identifiers were built into the TCRbeta library. TCRdb re-derived calls from the PCR reads in MiXCR, one entry per CDR3 protein. Altogether about 980,000 distinct CDR3 sequences are present, roughly 29% being singletons, with the ten largest covering roughly 28%. The specimen was PBMCs, mostly from graft donor cells, collected 360 days after TCRalphabeta/CD19-depleted stem cell transplant. Every receptor here comes from a boy in the first two years of life who had a stem cell transplant for SCID, so the T cells may come from the graft donor.

Comment on this clonotype: The conserved closing phenylalanine or tryptophan is absent in this CDR3, likely reflecting a read error. The chain links TRBV2 to TRBJ2-5; 8 positions match TRBD2. The germline V gene encodes CDR1 SNHLY and CDR2 FYNNEI. The V gene end was trimmed by 3 bases and the J gene end by 4 bases; junction bases not matched to a gene: 7. CDR3 length: 15 amino acids. Here the CDR3 reads CASSDAAGGLETQYS. CDR3 DNA: TGTGCCAGCAGTGACGCGGCGGGGGGCCTAGAGACCCAGTACTCC.

This clonotype has just one count. This chain links TRBV7-2 with TRBJ2-2, with 8 bases that match TRBD2. The CDR3 is 15 residues long. Germline lookup yields CDR1 SGHTA and CDR2 FQGNSA. V lost 7 bases, J lost 4 bases, and 8 bases stayed unmatched. CDR3 residues: CASKKERGGTGELFF. CDR3 in DNA: TGTGCCAGCAAGAAGGAACGGGGGGGCACCGGGGAGCTGTTTTTT.

The sample holds a few counts of this clonotype. The J gene is TRBJ2-1, the V gene TRBV12-3 or TRBV12-4; possible D gene TRBD1, 6 bases. V was pared by 8 bases and J by 5 bases, with 16 bases between. The length of the CDR3 is 14 residues. This CDR3 reads CASFLAGGHNEQFF. CDR3 nucleotide sequence: TGTGCCAGCTTCCTAGCTGGGGGCCACAATGAGCAGTTCTTC.

The V and J genes are TRBV12-3 or TRBV12-4 and TRBJ2-1; 7 bases match TRBD1. This CDR3 has 16 amino acids. Trimming cost V 3 bases and J 7 bases; bases outside gene matches: 12. The chain's CDR3 is CASSFGTGEFFNEQFF. For the CDR3, the DNA is TGTGCCAGCAGTTTCGGCACAGGGGAATTTTTTAATGAGCAGTTCTTC.

This clonotype was seen a handful of times. V usage is TRBV12-3 or TRBV12-4 and J usage is TRBJ1-2; no firm D call. With 5 bases removed from V and 4 bases from J, the gap between germline ends came to 14 bases. The CDR3 runs 14 residues. CDR3 sequence reads: CASSPRRGPYGYTF. The CDR3 DNA is TGTGCCAGCAGTCCACGCCGAGGGCCCTATGGCTACACCTTC.

The chain uses TRBV20-1 and TRBJ2-1; 12 bases map to TRBD2. This CDR3 contains 16 residues. CDR1 is DFQATT, CDR2 SNEGSKA, per germline (reference sequence). V lost 4 bases, J lost 7 bases, and 11 bases stayed unmatched. CDR3 nucleotides: TGCAGTGCTATTAGGCTAGCGGGGGGGGTGAGGAATGAGCAGTTCTTC. Residues: CSAIRLAGGVRNEQFF.

The chain is built from TRBV7-9 and TRBJ1-1, with D possibly being TRBD1 (5 bases). Trimming shortened V by 5 bases and J by 4 bases, and 17 bases separated the two germline ends. The germline V gene has CDR1 SEHNR and CDR2 FQNEAQ (reference sequence). This CDR3 region has 15 residues. In DNA form, the CDR3 reads TGTGCCAGCAGCCCTAGCGGGGGGTACGGCACTGAAGCTTTCTTT. This encodes CASSPSGGYGTEAFF.

This clonotype was picked up many times. This chain links TRBV28 with TRBJ2-7; 8 bases line up with TRBD1. After removal of 3 bases from V and 6 bases from J, the junction contained 10 bases not matched to a gene. This CDR3 region has 15 residues. In germline, CDR1 is MDHEN, CDR2 SYDVKM. CDR3 sequence: CASSLGQAGTSEQYF. DNA for the CDR3: TGTGCCAGCAGTTTGGGACAGGCGGGTACCTCCGAGCAGTACTTC.

The rearrangement links TRBV20-1 to TRBJ2-3, with 8 bases fitting TRBD2. V dropped 3 bases and J dropped 3; count of bases not matched to a gene: 8. This CDR3 spans 15 amino acids. Looked up from germline, CDR1 is DFQATT and CDR2 is SNEGSKA (reference sequence). CDR3 sequence reads: CSARAISGGTDTQYF. The CDR3 nucleotides are TGCAGTGCTAGGGCGATTTCGGGGGGGACAGATACGCAGTATTTT.

The CDR3: CSARGGSGIGNQPQHF. The CDR3 nucleotides are TGCAGTGCTCGGGGCGGTTCGGGGATTGGCAATCAGCCCCAGCATTTT. The chain is built from TRBV20-1 and TRBJ1-5; maybe TRBD1 (5 bases). CDR3 length: 16 amino acids. Germline CDR1 and CDR2: DFQATT and SNEGSKA (reference sequence). V was pared by 5 bases and J by 2 bases, with 19 bases between.

The table lists this clonotype with a few counts. J is TRBJ1-2 and V is TRBV12-3 or TRBV12-4, with D maybe TRBD1 (6 bases). CDR3 length: 15 residues. Trimming took off 9 bases at V and 1 base at J, with 18 bases between the two ends. The CDR3 is CASSRGKPVNYGYTF. CDR3 DNA sequence: TGTGCCAGTTCGAGGGGGAAGCCGGTTAACTATGGCTACACCTTC.

This clonotype has just a few counts. The chain couples TRBV20-1 to TRBJ2-3; D assignment may be TRBD1 or TRBD2 (5 bases each). Germline V gives CDR1 DFQATT, CDR2 SNEGSKA (reference sequence). The length of the CDR3 is 14 residues. V was pared by 5 bases and J by 2 bases, with 14 bases between. CDR3 region: CSAEGWGYTDTQYF. The DNA for the CDR3 is TGCAGTGCTGAGGGGTGGGGGTACACAGATACGCAGTATTTT.

The rearrangement joins TRBV7-9 to TRBJ2-5; D not certain. Per germline, CDR1 SEHNR and CDR2 FQNEAQ (reference sequence). There are 16 residues in the CDR3. Trimming shortened V by 2 bases and J by 1 base, and 14 bases separated the two germline ends. DNA of the CDR3: TGTGCCAGCAGCTTATTTTTAATGCCAGTCCAAGAGACCCAGTACTTC. Amino acid sequence: CASSLFLMPVQETQYF. Supplemented by reference TRBV7-9 and TRBJ2-5, the full variable domain reads DTGVSQNPRHKITKRGQNVTFRCDPISEHNRLYWYRQTLGQGPEFLTYFQNEAQLEKSRLLSDRFSAERPKGSFSTLEIQRTEQGDSAMYLCASSLFLMPVQETQYFGPGTRLLVL.

This clonotype showed up just a few times. The chain uses TRBV7-2 and TRBJ2-1; TRBD2 is a possible D gene (5 bases). V was cut by 3 bases and J by 6 bases, with 12 bases left in between. CDR3 length: 14 residues. The germline V gene encodes CDR1 SGHTA and CDR2 FQGNSA. The CDR3 protein is CASSFMRAVNEQFF. The CDR3 DNA reads as TGTGCCAGCAGCTTCATGAGGGCCGTCAATGAGCAGTTCTTC.

The sample holds a few counts of this clonotype. This chain links TRBV5-6 with TRBJ1-1; possibly TRBD1 for D (5 bases). The V and J ends lost 4 bases and 1 base respectively, with 11 bases between them. CDR1 SGHDT and CDR2 YYEEEE come from the germline V gene. CDR3 length: 14 amino acids. The CDR3 loop reads CASSRLGTNTEAFF. As DNA, the CDR3 is TGTGCCAGCAGCCGGCTAGGGACGAACACTGAAGCTTTCTTT.

Only a few counts were recorded for this clonotype. The chain is built from TRBV7-6 and TRBJ2-1; D possibly corresponds to TRBD2 (5 bases). Looked up from germline, CDR1 is SGHVS and CDR2 is FNYEAQ. V lost 3 bases to trimming and J lost 9 bases, with 9 bases between them. This CDR3 has 12 amino acids. Here the CDR3 reads CASSFKEGEQFF. In nucleotides, the CDR3 is TGTGCCAGCAGCTTTAAAGAGGGTGAGCAGTTCTTC.

This clonotype was seen a handful of times. The chain carries TRBV7-2 and TRBJ1-1; D not certain. The germline gives CDR1 SGHTA, CDR2 FQGNSA. V lost 7 bases, J lost 4 bases, and 19 bases lay in between. The CDR3 totals 15 residues. CDR3 region: CASTDPRGEVTEAFF. CDR3 bases: TGTGCCAGCACCGATCCACGCGGGGAGGTCACTGAAGCTTTCTTT.

The CDR3 bases are TGTGCCAGCAGTTACTCGCGACAGGGATCTGGGGAGCTGTTTTTT. Residues: CASSYSRQGSGELFF. This chain links TRBV6-5 with TRBJ2-2; 7 nucleotides match TRBD1. This CDR3 has 15 residues. Germline CDR1 reads MNHEY; CDR2 reads SVGAGI. The J segment lost 8 bases and the V segment lost 0 bases, leaving 6 bases of the junction unmatched.

This sequence joins TRBV6-5 and TRBJ2-3; possibly TRBD2 for D (7 bases). The germline gives CDR1 MNHEY, CDR2 SVGAGI. CDR3 length: 18 residues. V shed 5 bases and J shed 5 bases, with 26 bases lying between them. Here the CDR3 DNA reads TGTGCCAGCAGTCACGGGGGTCTGAGGGGGGGCCGGGGAGATACGCAGTATTTT. Translated, it gives CASSHGGLRGGRGDTQYF.

In its sample, this clonotype was seen a few times. This sequence joins TRBV9 and TRBJ2-5; 8 bases are shared with TRBD2. The CDR3 runs to 14 residues. V lost 0 bases and J lost 5; bases outside the gene matches: 3. Germline CDR1 and CDR2: SGDLS and YYNGEE. The CDR3 DNA reads TGTGCCAGCAGCGTAGGTAGGACTAGCGAGACCCAGTACTTC. Its protein product is CASSVGRTSETQYF.

The chain combines TRBV20-1 with TRBJ2-7; tentative D call: TRBD1 (6 bases). The CDR3 consists of 15 residues. Trimming pared 1 base from V and 4 bases from J, leaving 17 bases between. Germline V gene data show CDR1 as DFQATT and CDR2 as SNEGSKA (reference sequence). CDR3 in DNA: TGCAGTGCTAGAGTCGGTCCAGGGGCGAGGTACGAGCAGTACTTC. It is translated as CSARVGPGARYEQYF.

This clonotype was recorded many times. J is TRBJ2-7 and V is TRBV2, with no clear D. V lost 3 bases, J lost 5 bases, and 14 bases lay in between. Germline assignment: CDR1 SNHLY and CDR2 FYNNEI. This CDR3 has 14 residues. The DNA for the CDR3 is TGTGCCAGCAGTGATTTAGTGGATGGCGACGAGCAGTACTTC. As protein: CASSDLVDGDEQYF.

The chain has TRBV24-1 and TRBJ1-6, with a possible D match to TRBD1 (5 bases). Germline V gene sequence: CDR1 KGHDR, CDR2 SFDVKD. Trimming cost V 2 bases and J 7 bases, with 8 bases left between them. The CDR3 loop spans 14 amino acids. The CDR3 sequence is CATSDSRDNSPLHF. The CDR3 nucleotides are TGTGCCACCAGTGATTCCAGGGACAATTCACCCCTCCACTTT.

J is TRBJ2-2 and V is TRBV7-6; D assignment may be TRBD1 or TRBD2 (5 bases each). Trimming removed 3 bases from V and 10 bases from J, with 12 bases in between. The CDR3 contains 13 residues. The V gene's germline CDR1 is SGHVS and CDR2 FNYEAQ. The CDR3 DNA is TGTGCCAGCAGCTTTTATGCAGGGACGGAGCTGTTTTTT. The encoded protein is CASSFYAGTELFF.

This clonotype was counted a few times. The V and J genes are TRBV4-1 and TRBJ2-5; a possible D gene is TRBD2 (6 bases). The CDR3 runs 16 residues. The V end lost 0 bases, the J end lost 2 bases, and 13 bases lay between the germline ends. Germline V gives CDR1 MGHRA, CDR2 YSYEKL. Written as DNA, the CDR3 is TGCGCCAGCAGCCAAGAAGGGACTGTAGGACAAGAGACCCAGTACTTC. Protein: CASSQEGTVGQETQYF.

The rearrangement uses TRBV5-1 and TRBJ1-1; D is perhaps TRBD1 (5 bases). Germline V gene sequence: CDR1 SGHRS, CDR2 YFSETQ. The length of the CDR3 is 15 residues. V shed 3 bases and J shed 5 bases, with 17 bases lying between them. CDR3 DNA: TGCGCCAGCAGCTCGAACACAGGAGGAGGGACTGAAGCTTTCTTT. Translating gives CASSSNTGGGTEAFF.

This clonotype appeared once. The V and J genes are TRBV7-9 and TRBJ1-2; possible D gene TRBD1, 5 bases. Germline CDR1 reads SEHNR; CDR2 reads FQNEAQ (reference sequence). The germline V and J ends were trimmed by 3 bases and 7 bases, with 9 bases remaining between them. There are 12 residues in the CDR3. The CDR3 loop is CASSFSGAGYTF. The CDR3 DNA reads TGTGCCAGCAGCTTTAGTGGGGCTGGCTACACCTTC.

Worth noting for this clonotype: An end of the junction does not agree with germline; a read error may underlie this. V gene TRBV12-3 or TRBV12-4 combines with J gene TRBJ2-1; weak D call: TRBD2 (6 bases). This CDR3 is 15 amino acids long. The CDR3 DNA reads TGTGCCAGCAGCTTAGACGGGGGACCATACAATGAGCAGTTCTTC. Translated: CASSLDGGPYNEQFF.

The chain joins TRBV20-1 to TRBJ2-1, with D hard to call. CDR3 size: 11 residues. The germline gives CDR1 DFQATT, CDR2 SNEGSKA (reference sequence). V was trimmed by 3 bases and J by 12 bases, leaving 12 bases between them. The CDR3 coding sequence is TGCAGTGCTAGTATCTCGGGCCCGCAGTTCTTC. Translated, it gives CSASISGPQFF.

This clonotype was seen only a few times. V and J are TRBV20-1 and TRBJ2-1, with unresolved D. The CDR3 has 16 amino acids. Trimming took off 3 bases at V and 3 bases at J, with 18 bases between the two ends. Germline lookup yields CDR1 DFQATT and CDR2 SNEGSKA (reference sequence). CDR3 protein: CSASSPSSTNYNEQFF. The CDR3 region has the DNA TGCAGTGCTAGTAGCCCCTCTAGTACAAACTACAATGAGCAGTTCTTC.

The V call is TRBV6-1, the J call TRBJ2-7; 8 bases are shared with TRBD2. V lost 11 bases to trimming and J lost 5 bases; unmatched junction nucleotides: 11. The CDR3 is made up of 13 amino acids. The V gene's germline CDR1 is MNHNS and CDR2 SASEGT. CDR3 amino acids: CAAGGRAVDEQYF. In nucleotides, the CDR3 is TGTGCCGCGGGGGGCCGGGCGGTTGACGAGCAGTACTTC.